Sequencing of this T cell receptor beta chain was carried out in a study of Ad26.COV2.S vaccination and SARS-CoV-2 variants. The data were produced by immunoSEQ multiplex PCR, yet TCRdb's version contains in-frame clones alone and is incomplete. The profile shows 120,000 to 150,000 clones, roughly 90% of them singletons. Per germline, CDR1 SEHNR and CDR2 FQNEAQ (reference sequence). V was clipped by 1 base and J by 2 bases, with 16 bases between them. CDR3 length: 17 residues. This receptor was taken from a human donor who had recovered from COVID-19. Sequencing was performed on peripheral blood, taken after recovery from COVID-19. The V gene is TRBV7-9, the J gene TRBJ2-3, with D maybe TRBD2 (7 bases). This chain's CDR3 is CASSLGAWGGPTDTQYF. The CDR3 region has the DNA TGTGCCAGCAGCTTAGGCGCTTGGGGGGGGCCCACAGATACGCAGTATTTT.